These 22 T cell receptor beta chains share one sample of origin, sequenced in a study of blood T cell repertoires in COVID-19. Sequencing used immunoSEQ multiplex PCR; TCRdb keeps in-frame clones, though not all of them. In the table there are some 16,000 clones, 85% to 95% of which are singletons. The sequenced material came from peripheral blood. The receptor source for this set is a human donor in a cohort sampled during active COVID-19.

The chain links TRBV4-1 to TRBJ2-5; D uncertain. The CDR3 contains 13 residues. Per germline, CDR1 MGHRA and CDR2 YSYEKL. Deletions cut 4 bases from V and 5 bases from J, with 11 bases between. The CDR3 reads CASSLGGRETQYF. CDR3 bases: TGCGCCAGCAGCCTAGGCGGTAGGGAGACCCAGTACTTC.

The chain is built from TRBV7-2 and TRBJ1-4; 7 nucleotides match TRBD1. The CDR3 runs 15 residues. Germline CDR1 and CDR2: SGHTA and FQGNSA. V shed 3 bases and J 1 base; nucleotides not matched to a gene: 2. This CDR3 reads CASSFQGGTNEKLFF. CDR3 coding DNA: TGTGCCAGCAGCTTCCAGGGGGGAACTAATGAAAAACTGTTTTTT.

The chain links TRBV5-5 to TRBJ1-5; D is uncertain. The CDR3 consists of 15 residues. The germline gives CDR1 SGHKS, CDR2 YYEKEE (reference sequence). V gave up 1 base and J gave up 0 bases, with 8 bases separating them. The CDR3 loop is CASSLWAGSNQPQHF. The CDR3 DNA reads TGTGCCAGCAGCTTGTGGGCGGGTAGCAATCAGCCCCAGCATTTT.

CDR3 amino acids: CASSLPGETGTYGYTF. CDR3 in DNA: TGTGCCAGCAGCTTACCGGGGGAGACAGGGACCTATGGCTACACCTTC. The chain joins TRBV13 to TRBJ1-2; 7 bases agree with TRBD1. V shed 2 bases, J shed 4 bases, and the junction held 10 bases outside the gene matches. This CDR3 spans 16 amino acids. The germline V gene has CDR1 PRHDT and CDR2 FYEKMQ (reference sequence).

The J gene is TRBJ2-3, the V gene TRBV7-8, with D perhaps TRBD2 (6 bases). Germline-derived CDR1 and CDR2 are SGHVS and FQNEAQ. The CDR3 contains 15 residues. V was shortened by 0 bases and J by 2 bases, with 9 bases between the two germline ends. The CDR3 is CASSLAGLITDTQYF. CDR3 bases: TGTGCCAGCAGCTTAGCGGGACTCATCACAGATACGCAGTATTTT.

This chain connects TRBV3-1 (or the pseudogene TRBV3-2) to TRBJ2-1; the D gene is possibly TRBD2 (6 bases). The germline CDR1 and CDR2 sequences are LGHDT and YNNKEL (reference sequence). V lost 1 base and J 4 bases, leaving 14 bases between the germline ends. CDR3 length: 16 residues. CDR3 sequence: CASSQGVWGVYNEQFF. In DNA form, the CDR3 reads TGTGCCAGCAGCCAAGGGGTTTGGGGGGTATACAATGAGCAGTTCTTC.

The chain couples TRBV4-1 to TRBJ2-3, with 10 positions matching TRBD2. V gave up 0 bases and J gave up 2 bases; unmatched junction bases: 5. CDR3 length: 17 residues. From germline, CDR1 is MGHRA and CDR2 YSYEKL. The CDR3 region has the DNA TGCGCCAGCAGCCAAGAGGAGCGGGGGGGAACCACAGATACGCAGTATTTT. Translated, it gives CASSQEERGGTTDTQYF.

V gene TRBV27 combines with J gene TRBJ1-5, with a tentative D call TRBD1 (6 bases). V dropped 6 bases and J dropped 7 bases, with 13 bases sitting between them. Germline V gives CDR1 MNHEY, CDR2 SMNVEV (reference sequence). CDR3 length: 13 residues. CDR3 amino acids: CASSQGREQPQHF. DNA of the CDR3: TGTGCCAGCAGCCAGGGGAGGGAACAGCCCCAGCATTTT.

In DNA, the CDR3 is TGTGCCAGCAGCACGAGCGAGTATGGCTACACCTTC. Amino acid sequence: CASSTSEYGYTF. The genes are TRBV7-9 and TRBJ1-2; unclear D gene. Germline V lookup: CDR1 SEHNR, CDR2 FQNEAQ (reference sequence). With 5 bases removed from V and 5 bases from J, the gap between germline ends came to 9 bases. The CDR3 has 12 residues.

This chain links TRBV12-5 with TRBJ1-3; 7 nucleotides line up with TRBD1. The V segment lost 7 bases and the J segment 2 bases; nucleotides outside the gene matches: 11. Germline-derived CDR1 and CDR2 are LGHNT and FRNRAP. This CDR3 comprises 16 residues. In nucleotides, the CDR3 is TGTGCTAGTGCCGCGGACAGGTGGGTTCCTGGAAACACCATATATTTT. This codes for CASAADRWVPGNTIYF.

As concerns this clone: An end of the junction does not agree with germline; a read error may underlie this. V is TRBV6-5 and J is TRBJ2-7; 13 nucleotides align to TRBD2. The germline V gene encodes CDR1 MNHEY and CDR2 SVGAGI. The CDR3 sequence is 15 residues long. The CDR3 sequence is CASTGLAGVSHEQYF. As DNA, the CDR3 is TGTGCCAGCACAGGACTAGCGGGAGTCTCCCACGAGCAGTACTTC.

This chain joins TRBV12-3 or TRBV12-4 and TRBJ2-5; tentative D call: TRBD2 (6 bases). The CDR3 extends over 13 amino acids. Trimming pared 5 bases from V and 6 bases from J, leaving 13 bases between. CDR3 residues: CASSGRGMQTQYF. CDR3 nucleotides: TGTGCCAGCAGTGGGCGCGGGATGCAGACCCAGTACTTC.

This rearrangement joins TRBV27 to TRBJ1-5; 10 bases fit TRBD1. This CDR3 has 15 amino acids. CDR1 and CDR2 from the germline V gene are MNHEY and SMNVEV (reference sequence). With V trimmed by 6 bases and J by 4 bases, 6 bases remained unmatched. This chain's CDR3 is CASRTRTGGNQPQHF. The CDR3 DNA reads TGTGCCAGCAGGACCCGGACAGGGGGGAATCAGCCCCAGCATTTT.

The genes are TRBV7-9 and TRBJ2-1, with 8 bases lining up with TRBD1. V gave up 4 bases and J gave up 14 bases; unmatched junction bases: 7. Germline V gene lookup returns CDR1 SEHNR and CDR2 FQNEAQ (reference sequence). This CDR3 has 12 amino acids. The CDR3 DNA sequence: TGTGCCAGCAGCTCCGGACAGGGTCCAAAGTTCTTC. It codes for CASSSGQGPKFF. The full variable domain, in which reference TRBV7-9 and TRBJ2-1 provide the parts outside the CDR3, is DTGVSQNPRHKITKRGQNVTFRCDPISEHNRLYWYRQTLGQGPEFLTYFQNEAQLEKSRLLSDRFSAERPKGSFSTLEIQRTEQGDSAMYLCASSSGQGPKFFGPGTRLTVL.

The chain is built from TRBV7-8 and TRBJ2-7; D gene uncertain. Germline assignment: CDR1 SGHVS and CDR2 FQNEAQ. The CDR3 runs to 12 residues. V was cut by 2 bases and J by 6 bases, with 8 bases left in between. The DNA of the CDR3 is TGTGCCAGCAGCTTATCAGGCTTCGAGCAGTACTTC. Translating gives CASSLSGFEQYF.

This chain joins TRBV11-2 and TRBJ2-5; D possibly corresponds to TRBD1 (6 bases). Trimming left V 2 bases short and J 5 bases short, with 9 bases between. The CDR3 runs to 13 residues. Germline values: CDR1 SGHAT, CDR2 FQNNGV. CDR3 DNA sequence: TGTGCCAGCAGCTTACCAGGGGTGGAGACCCAGTACTTC. Its protein product is CASSLPGVETQYF.

The chain recombines TRBV30 with TRBJ2-7; TRBD1 matches 7 bases. The trim removed 4 bases at V and 6 bases at J, leaving 6 bases unmatched. Germline V gene lookup returns CDR1 GTSNPN and CDR2 SVGIG (reference sequence). This CDR3 is 12 amino acids long. For the CDR3, the DNA is TGTGCCTGGAATCGACAGGGTTTCGAGCAGTACTTC. Protein sequence: CAWNRQGFEQYF.

The chain recombines TRBV6-2 or TRBV6-3 with TRBJ2-5, with no clear D. Germline values: CDR1 MNHEY, CDR2 SVGEGT. The CDR3 sequence is 13 residues long. The V gene lost 6 bases and the J gene lost 4 bases, with 12 bases spanning the gap. CDR3 residues: CASSNPGGETQYF. For the CDR3, the DNA is TGTGCCAGCAGCAATCCCGGCGGAGAGACCCAGTACTTC.

The chain joins TRBV6-1 to TRBJ1-5, with TRBD1 matching over 8 bases. CDR1 MNHNS and CDR2 SASEGT come from the germline V gene. This CDR3 contains 16 residues. Unmatched junction bases numbered 3, after V lost 0 bases and J lost 2 bases. The CDR3 spells CASSEAEGQGNQPQHF. Here the CDR3 DNA reads TGTGCCAGCAGTGAAGCGGAGGGACAGGGCAATCAGCCCCAGCATTTT.

J is TRBJ2-7 and V is TRBV6-2 or TRBV6-3; D is uncertain. Trimming left V 0 bases short and J 2 bases short, with 14 bases between. The CDR3 totals 16 residues. Germline values: CDR1 MNHEY, CDR2 SVGEGT. CDR3 in DNA: TGTGCCAGCAGTTACTCAGAGGAGCGATCCCCCTACGAGCAGTACTTC. This gives the protein CASSYSEERSPYEQYF.

The gene calls are TRBV6-2 or TRBV6-3 and TRBJ1-2; the match to TRBD1 covers 8 bases. The CDR3 consists of 13 residues. Germline V CDR1 and CDR2: MNHEY, SVGEGT. V gave up 5 bases and J gave up 3 bases; unmatched junction bases: 2. DNA for the CDR3: TGTGCCAGCAGTCTACAGGGGGACTATGGCTACACCTTC. It translates to CASSLQGDYGYTF.

The chain recombines TRBV14 with TRBJ1-2; 10 bases align to TRBD1. The CDR3 contains 16 residues. Losses at the gene ends were 1 base for V and 7 bases for J; bases not matched to a gene: 9. Germline loops: CDR1 SGHDN, CDR2 FVKESK. CDR3 amino acids: CASSQVGTGDRFGYTF. The CDR3 nucleotides read TGTGCCAGCAGCCAAGTGGGGACAGGGGACCGATTTGGCTACACCTTC.